A selection of T cell receptor beta chains follows, all from one sample in a study of read filtering for tumor transcriptome and immune sequencing. From the reads, TCRdb called clonotypes with MiXCR, one entry per CDR3 protein. The sample holds over 50,000 distinct CDR3 sequences; roughly a fifth are singletons and the top ten take roughly an eighth. The sample was a population of CD138-negative cells sorted from bone marrow. These receptors were obtained from a donor over 35 with multiple myeloma. CDR3s include the opening cysteine and the closing phenylalanine or tryptophan. A D gene is named only where the DNA matches it firmly. Clone size is given as how often the clone was seen (once, few, many) or a class if it is expanded.

V gene	J gene	clone size	D gene	CDR3 protein	CDR3 DNA
TRBV29-1	TRBJ2-2	many	TRBD2	CSVPGTSATGELFF	TGCAGCGTTCCCGGGACTAGCGCCACCGGGGAGCTGTTTTTT
TRBV19	TRBJ2-1	many	NA	CASSIGGVYNEQFF	TGTGCCAGTAGTATTGGCGGGGTCTACAATGAGCAGTTCTTC
TRBV7-3	TRBJ2-3	many	NA	CASSQGGHTDTQYF	TGTGCCAGCAGCCAGGGAGGACACACAGATACGCAGTATTTT
TRBV6-5	TRBJ2-1	medium-sized	TRBD1	CAGQGHNEQFF	TGTGCCGGACAGGGACACAATGAGCAGTTCTTC
TRBV20-1	TRBJ2-3	many	NA	CSATSPGGTDTQYF	TGCAGTGCTACCTCGCCTGGGGGCACAGATACGCAGTATTTT
TRBV20-1	TRBJ2-3	many	TRBD2	CSASILAGGTDTQYF	TGCAGTGCTTCTATACTAGCGGGAGGAACAGATACGCAGTATTTT
TRBV2	TRBJ2-5	many	TRBD2	CASSPLGGLAGGVETQYF	TGTGCCAGCAGCCCCCTGGGCGGACTAGCGGGGGGTGTGGAGACCCAGTACTTC
TRBV20-1	TRBJ2-3	many	NA	CSARDLLTFTDTQYF	TGCAGTGCTAGAGACCTACTTACCTTCACAGATACGCAGTATTTT
TRBV5-8	TRBJ2-3	many	NA	CASSLGARVADTQYF	TGTGCCAGCAGCTTAGGCGCCAGGGTAGCAGATACGCAGTATTTT
TRBV20-1	TRBJ2-7	few	NA	CSAGDLAVSYEQYF	TGCAGTGCTGGGGACCTGGCGGTCTCCTACGAGCAGTACTTC